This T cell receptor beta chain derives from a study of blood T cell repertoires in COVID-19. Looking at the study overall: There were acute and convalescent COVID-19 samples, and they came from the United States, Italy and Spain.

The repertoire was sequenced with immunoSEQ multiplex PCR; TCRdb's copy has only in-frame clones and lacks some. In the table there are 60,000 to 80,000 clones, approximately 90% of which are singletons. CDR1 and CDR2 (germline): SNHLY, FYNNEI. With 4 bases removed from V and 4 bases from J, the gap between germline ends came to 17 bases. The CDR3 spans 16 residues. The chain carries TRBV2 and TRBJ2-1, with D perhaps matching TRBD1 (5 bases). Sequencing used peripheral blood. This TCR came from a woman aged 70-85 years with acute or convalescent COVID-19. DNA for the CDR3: TGTGCCAGCAGTGGCAGGGAAAAGGGGCTATACAATGAGCAGTTCTTC. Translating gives CASSGREKGLYNEQFF.